The 3 T cell receptor beta chains in this list originate from one sample, sequenced in a study of Ad26.COV2.S vaccination and SARS-CoV-2 variants. The method was immunoSEQ multiplex PCR; TCRdb's version includes in-frame clones alone and lacks a portion of them. The data show a few hundred thousand clones, with 90% seen just once and 9.5% to 15% held by the top ten. Treatment meaning: 15 to 20 received Ad26.COV2.S at low or high dose, single or two shots; about 5 received placebo; per-sample allocation not given. On day 63 after the first injection, vaccine and placebo recipients gave samples. Sample: peripheral blood, taken in a trial of Ad26.COV2.S vaccine versus placebo. The source of these receptors is a person aged 18-60 years who received the Ad26.COV2.S COVID-19 vaccine or a placebo.

The V call is TRBV30, the J call TRBJ1-1, with D hard to call. Trimming left V 4 bases short and J 7 bases short, with 7 bases between. This CDR3 has 10 residues. Germline-derived CDR1 and CDR2 are GTSNPN and SVGIG (reference sequence). The CDR3 region has the DNA TGTGCCTGGAAGCAGGATGAAGCTTTCTTT. It yields the protein CAWKQDEAFF.

The V gene is TRBV7-9, the J gene TRBJ2-5; 9 positions agree with TRBD1. Germline CDR1 reads SEHNR; CDR2 reads FQNEAQ (reference sequence). The CDR3 runs to 13 residues. The junction had 5 bases not matched to a gene; V was cut back by 7 bases and J by 5 bases. The CDR3: CASTRQGEETQYF. The CDR3 DNA follows: TGTGCCAGCACCCGACAGGGGGAGGAGACCCAGTACTTC.

The chain uses TRBV5-4 and TRBJ2-1; D might be TRBD2 (7 bases). CDR1 and CDR2 from the germline V gene are SGHNT and YYREEE (reference sequence). V was trimmed by 6 bases and J by 8 bases, leaving 21 bases between them. The CDR3 runs 15 residues. The CDR3 spells CASNLGGRRQDEQFF. The CDR3 nucleotides are TGTGCCAGCAACCTTGGCGGGAGAAGACAGGATGAGCAGTTCTTC.